This TCR beta chain was observed in a study of cytomegalovirus exposure and HLA in healthy donors. Whole-study results and caveats: No immune exposure information besides CMV serostatus was available. One variant, a missense change in DCLRE1C, was linked in a later analysis to TCR beta V- and J-gene trimming.

Trimming cost V 1 base and J 4 bases, with 11 bases left between them. The germline gives CDR1 SQVTM, CDR2 ANQGSEA. This CDR3 contains 13 residues. To note about this clone: Its antigen remains unidentified.

PCR primers comprised 60 Vbeta and 13 Jbeta primers. Method: immunoSEQ multiplex PCR; TCRdb's copy keeps in-frame clones and lacks some. The sample carries fewer than 200,000 clones, around 77% recorded once. This TCR came from a young man in good health and CMV-seropositive. The specimen sequenced was PBMCs. This chain joins TRBV29-1 and TRBJ2-7; D is unresolved. This chain's CDR3 is CSVEGPVEYEQYF. Written as DNA, the CDR3 is TGCAGCGTTGAAGGCCCGGTTGAATACGAGCAGTACTTC.